The following is a T cell receptor (beta chain) sequence with its context. Its recognized antigen is unknown. No much larger clonotype is one base removed from it; base qualities were not supplied. This entry comes from a study of shared clonotypes between healthy human individuals (dated by TCRdb to the early 2020s). With regard to the full study: The cohort included a few men and a couple of women between 18 and 49 years of age. To increase sequencing depth and limit assay-specific biases, TCR repertoire library preparation and sequencing were carried out by different laboratories using diverse techniques. For each donor, CD4 naive and CD4 memory were each run on three plates, CD8 naive on two plates, and CD8 memory on one plate. To estimate repertoire size and how much clonotype sharing occurs between individuals, the study deeply sequenced the blood TCR repertoires of roughly 5 healthy adults. Each donor's leukapheresis produced roughly between about 0.8 and 10 billion PBMCs.

Using the deep immunoSEQ assay, multiplex PCR amplified TCR CDR3 regions from genomic DNA. Extracted genomic DNA from each cell subset was spread evenly across all wells of several immunoSEQ 96-well plates, with each plate serving as a replicate. For sorted subsets, around 0.2 ug of genomic DNA, equivalent to 30,000 or so T cell genomes, went into each replicate PCR. Purified libraries were measured with a Qubit 3.0 fluorometer, size-checked on a Bioanalyzer 2100, and measured again with the KAPA Library Quantification kit. A separate single-read 150-cycle Illumina NextSeq 550 flow cell was used to sequence each immunoSEQ 96-well plate. The original methods were these. Because only junctional sequences without quality scores were contained in the immunoSEQ output, filtering matching that applied to full-length reads could not be performed. Sequences were annotated with PyIR, a Python wrapper for IgBLAST v1.9, and V/J genes and CDR3 were assigned using IMGT germline references. Reads were removed for weak V/J assignments (E-value above 1e-6), missing CDR3, stop codons, out-of-frame junctions, or ambiguous translated residues. V3J clonotypes were defined as sequences sharing the same inferred V gene, J gene, and CDR3 amino acid sequence. The percentage overlap between two repertoires was calculated by dividing the number of shared unique clonotypes by the size of the smaller repertoire. Three approaches were used to assess repertoire richness: RTK rarefaction, the Chao1 estimator, and Recon v2.1 estimates of unobserved clonotypes. OLGA was used to compute generation probabilities for all TCRbeta clonotypes that the gDNA method yielded from a few donors. TCRdb obtained this table from immuneACCESS and retained in-frame rearrangements with V and J assigned. These tables miss some clones; where compared with another copy, unresolved V genes account for less than half of the shortfall, and the remainder is unexplained. The V and J calls and clone size are taken from that table; D and trimming were inferred from the DNA. Within this sample are some 630,000 clones, with more than 70% of them counted one time only. The ten largest account for 1.8% of the sample.

The investigation overall reported the following: When several donors were compared, the shared fraction of clonotypes was 5% to 6.5% for naive CD4, 3.5% to 4% for naive CD8, 2% to 2.5% for memory CD4, and 0.4% for memory CD8. Sampling was limited to blood, and TCR repertoires in tissue likely differ from TCR repertoires in blood. Pairwise subsampling led to the expectation that sequencing depth would affect the degree of clonotype sharing among donors. Larger estimated clonotype richness was generally found for naive subsets than for memory subsets. Because the study included a small number of donors, the genetic and exposure-history diversity represented was limited. Compared with non-shared clonotypes, the clonotypes found in all four sorted-subset donors had higher generation probabilities. Rarefaction of sorted-subset datasets indicated incomplete sequencing despite the large sequencing depth.

The donors were healthy, HIV-negative adults with no recently reported acute infections or vaccinations. Every donor was a Caucasian adult residing in Nashville, Tennessee, USA. CD4+ T cells were enriched through magnetic negative selection, after which naive cells were positively selected on CD45RA and the remaining negative fraction served as the memory subset. Blood was collected by leukapheresis, and PBMCs were isolated by Ficoll-Histopaque density gradient centrifugation and then cryopreserved in liquid nitrogen vapor phase. Analytical flow cytometry was used to check the purity and quantity of every magnetically sorted T cell population. Genomic DNA was isolated from every sorted fraction and measured by UV absorbance on a Nanodrop 2000c. Trimming takes 5 bases from V and 6 bases from J, and the germline ends sit 14 bases apart. CDR1 and CDR2 are drawn from the germline V gene: SGHVS, FNYEAQ. Including cysteine and phenylalanine, the CDR3 has 13 amino acids. Just the 39-base CDR3 DNA is kept, in frame starting at base 1.

The clonotype comes from a woman aged 25 to 45 in good health. The sample consisted of memory CD4+ T cells sorted from blood. In light of the paper, this sample's cell subset or site label describes: CD45RA-negative fraction. The sequence links TRBV7-6 to TRBJ2-7; TRBD2 is possibly the D segment (5 matching bases). For the CDR3, the sequence is CASSRRTGSEQYF. The DNA is as follows: TGTGCCAGCAGCCGACGGACGGGGAGCGAGCAGTACTTC. The entire variable domain, with the stretches around the CDR3 drawn from the reference TRBV7-6 and TRBJ2-7 proteins, is GAGVSQSPRYKVTKRGQDVALRCDPISGHVSLYWYRQALGQGPEFLTYFNYEAQQDKSGLPNDRFSAERPEGSISTLTIQRTEQRDSAMYRCASSRRTGSEQYFGPGTRLTVT.